This TCR beta chain came from a study of molecular identifiers for immune sequencing clone quantification. Study details: The replicates split RNA from roughly 20,000 or 100,000 naive CD8 cells five ways and sequenced four. General observations from the study: Sizes of clones that are highly expanded could be underestimated (if identical TCR molecules share a barcode). Clones exceeding 20 RNA copies carried over 97% of effector molecules but under 1% of naive-cell molecules.

A remark on this clonotype: Its antigen is unknown.

CDR1 and CDR2 (germline): LNHDA, SQIVND (reference sequence). CDR3 length: 12 residues. The V gene end was trimmed by 10 bases and the J gene end by 9 bases; junction bases not matched to a gene: 12. Listed TCR primers, together with previously described methods, were used for the bulk TCR libraries. TCRdb processed the PCR reads anew with MiXCR; each CDR3 protein has one entry. Of about 630,000 distinct CDR3 sequences listed, about 25% were seen once; the top ten hold 0.78%. The source of this sequence is a human donor in good health. Some libraries in this study had Jurkat cell RNA spiked in. The gene calls are TRBV19 and TRBJ2-7; TRBD1 aligns across 7 bases. Sequencing was performed on naive CD8+ T cells from blood, with Jurkat cell RNA spiked in. Documented subset: FACS-sorted CD8+CD4-CCR7+CD45RA+ naive T cells. CDR3 DNA: TGTGCCACCCTGGACAGGACAAGGGGGCAGTACTTC. Protein: CATLDRTRGQYF.